This TCR beta chain was obtained from a study of blood T cell repertoires in COVID-19. At the level of the study: Samples representing acute and convalescent COVID-19 were sourced from the United States, Italy and Spain. From T cells, B-cell-depleted T cells, or PBMCs came the material, which was cDNA or gDNA.

Under the authors' procedure: Amplified reference gene primers provided the basis for estimating nucleated cell counts. Some clones are missing from TCRdb's copy, which holds only in-frame ones; the method was immunoSEQ multiplex PCR. V and J calls and clone size follow that table, whereas D and trimming were derived from the DNA. The sample has some 150,000 clones, 75% to 85% seen once; the top ten hold roughly 7.9%. CDR3 length: 15 residues. V lost 5 bases and J 3 bases, leaving 16 bases between the germline ends. The germline V gene has CDR1 LGHDT and CDR2 YNNKEL (reference sequence). This TCR derives from a woman aged 50 to 60 in a cohort sampled during active or convalescent COVID-19. Sequenced: peripheral blood. The chain couples TRBV3-1 (or the pseudogene TRBV3-2) to TRBJ1-1; D is possibly TRBD1 (5 bases). The DNA of the CDR3 is TGTGCCAGCAGCATAAAAGCAGGGTCGGACACTGAAGCTTTCTTT. This sequence encodes CASSIKAGSDTEAFF.